These 5 T cell receptor beta chains were sequenced from one sample in a study of regulatory T cells in long-lasting Graves disease. This sample's time point: newly diagnosed GD, antithyroid drugs for less than 3 months. PBMCs were the source of the RNA used for TCR sequencing. HTBI primers from iRepertoire and Arm-PCR of CDR3 regions yielded the TCR beta libraries. MiXCR was run by TCRdb on the multiplex PCR reads, yielding one entry per CDR3 protein. The sample yields roughly 510,000 distinct CDR3 sequences, roughly a sixth seen once. These data were likewise used in another study, on T cells in Graves' hyperthyroidism and ophthalmopathy.

The sequencing used peripheral blood mononuclear cells (PBMCs), collected at new diagnosis, from a patient treated with antithyroid drugs. The origin of the receptors is a man between 18 and 29 years old with Graves disease.

The rearrangement links TRBV5-1 to TRBJ2-3; 8 bases map to TRBD2. V lost 1 base and J lost 5; bases outside the gene matches: 6. Per germline, CDR1 SGHRS and CDR2 YFSETQ. CDR3 size: 15 residues. CDR3 region: CASSLPAGVVDTQYF. Written as DNA, the CDR3 is TGCGCCAGCAGCTTGCCAGCGGGAGTGGTAGATACGCAGTATTTT.

The chain joins TRBV6-2 or TRBV6-3 to TRBJ1-4; D unclear. The CDR3 covers 12 residues. Per the germline V gene, CDR1 is MNHEY and CDR2 is SVGEGT. Deletions cut 4 bases from V and 8 bases from J, with 8 bases between. For the CDR3, the DNA is TGTGCCAGCAGTTCGACGAGAGAAAAACTGTTTTTT. Amino acid sequence: CASSSTREKLFF.

This clonotype came up many times. The CDR3 protein is CASTPRQGESYEQYF. Here the CDR3 DNA reads TGTGCCAGCACCCCTCGACAGGGAGAGTCCTACGAGCAGTACTTC. The chain recombines TRBV5-5 with TRBJ2-7; 7 bases agree with TRBD1. This CDR3 has 15 residues. In germline, CDR1 is SGHKS, CDR2 YYEKEE (reference sequence). V was pared by 6 bases and J by 1 base, with 10 bases of the junction left unmatched.

This clonotype was seen more than once but under ten times. The V gene is TRBV6-1, the J gene TRBJ1-5; maybe TRBD1 (6 bases). Germline CDR1 is MNHNS and CDR2 is SASEGT. Trimming cost V 2 bases and J 3 bases, with 14 bases left between them. This CDR3 spans 16 amino acids. The CDR3 spells CASSELARGYNQPQHF. Here the CDR3 DNA reads TGTGCCAGCAGTGAACTGGCCAGGGGCTACAATCAGCCCCAGCATTTT.

The chain combines TRBV2 with TRBJ2-1; 8 nucleotides line up with TRBD2. The CDR3 totals 14 residues. The J segment lost 3 bases and the V segment lost 6 bases, leaving 4 bases of the junction unmatched. The V gene's germline CDR1 is SNHLY and CDR2 FYNNEI. This CDR3 is CASRSLAGYNEQFF. CDR3 sequence (DNA): TGTGCCAGCAGGAGTCTAGCGGGCTACAATGAGCAGTTCTTC.